This T cell receptor beta chain was sequenced during a study of T-cell reconstitution after alpha-beta-depleted transplantation in children. Overall study results and limits: TCRbeta diversity was high at day 60 in some patients (a result of surviving recipient T cells and thymic progenitors). Reportedly, roughly two months post-transplant, alpha-beta T cells arose from several hundred expanded graft clones. A year post-transplant, T-cell counts and diversity derived mostly from newly produced T cells.

It was with unique molecular identifiers that the TCRbeta library was prepared. TCRdb itself ran the PCR reads through MiXCR, one entry per CDR3 protein. The table records just over 950,000 distinct CDR3 sequences, roughly 31% of them present only once. This clonotype was seen a few times. As yet, its antigen is unknown. Germline V gene sequence: CDR1 SGHDT, CDR2 YYEEEE. V dropped 4 bases and J dropped 3 bases, with 14 bases sitting between them. The length of the CDR3 is 15 residues. This TCR was sampled from a boy under three years old who had a stem cell transplant for SCID, so the T cells may come from the graft donor. The sample consisted of PBMCs, mostly from graft donor cells, taken 360 days after TCRalphabeta/CD19-depleted stem cell transplant. This rearrangement joins TRBV5-6 to TRBJ2-1, with D possibly TRBD1 on 5 matching bases. The CDR3 bases are TGTGCCAGCAGCCTTTTCTGGGGCTTCTACAATGAGCAGTTCTTC. It is translated as CASSLFWGFYNEQFF.